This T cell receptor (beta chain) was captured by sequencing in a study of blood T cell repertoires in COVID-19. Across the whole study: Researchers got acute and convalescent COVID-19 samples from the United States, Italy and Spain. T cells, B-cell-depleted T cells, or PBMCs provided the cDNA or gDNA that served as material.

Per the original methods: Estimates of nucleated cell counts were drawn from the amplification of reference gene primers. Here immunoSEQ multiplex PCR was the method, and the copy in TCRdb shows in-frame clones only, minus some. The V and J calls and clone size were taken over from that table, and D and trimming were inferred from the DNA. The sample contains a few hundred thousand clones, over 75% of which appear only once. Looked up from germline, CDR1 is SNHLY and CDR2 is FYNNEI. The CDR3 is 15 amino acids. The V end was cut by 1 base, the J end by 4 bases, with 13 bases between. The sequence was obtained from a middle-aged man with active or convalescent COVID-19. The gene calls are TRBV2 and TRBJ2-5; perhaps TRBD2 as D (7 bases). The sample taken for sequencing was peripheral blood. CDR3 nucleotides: TGTGCCAGCAGTGAAGAGGGGGGGCAGGGAGAGACCCAGTACTTC. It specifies CASSEEGGQGETQYF.